This TCR beta chain appears in the sequencing data of a study of blood T cell repertoires in COVID-19. Background on the study: Samples taken during acute and convalescent COVID-19 were collected in the United States, Italy and Spain. The cDNA or gDNA used as material had been derived from T cells, B-cell-depleted T cells, or PBMCs.

Many counts were recorded for this clone. As originally analysed: The authors estimated nucleated cell counts from reference gene primer amplification. TCRdb's table, derived via immunoSEQ multiplex PCR, lists solely in-frame clones and lacks some. V and J calls and clone size are as listed in that table; D and trimming were resolved from the DNA. The repertoire includes tens of thousands of clones, over 65% of them detected once, and around 59% sits in the top ten. The V and J ends lost 6 bases and 7 bases, in that order; junction bases with no gene match: 7. This CDR3 has 14 amino acids. Germline CDR1 is MDHEN and CDR2 is SYDVKM.

The sample consisted of peripheral blood. The sequence was collected from a man aged 80 or over with acute or convalescent COVID-19. This chain uses TRBV28 with TRBJ1-2; 11 bases agree with TRBD1. DNA for the CDR3: TGTGCCAGCAGCCTGGACAGGGGGCTAGGTGGCTACACCTTC. Translation: CASSLDRGLGGYTF.